A selection of T cell receptor beta chains follows, all from one sample in a study of T cells after yellow fever vaccination. TCRdb passed the 5' RACE reads through MiXCR, listing each CDR3 protein once. The sample consists of roughly 330,000 distinct CDR3 sequences, almost 4% of them appearing once. The material was PBMCs, obtained 5 days after the yellow fever booster vaccination. The receptors stem from a man younger than 35 who received the YFV17D yellow fever vaccine. CDR3s include the opening cysteine and the closing phenylalanine or tryptophan. The order of the fields is D gene, V gene, J gene, clone size, CDR3 DNA, CDR3 protein. A D gene is named only where the DNA matches it firmly. Only part of the rows carry a size: once, few, many, or a class if the clone is expanded.

D: TRBD1; V: TRBV2; J: TRBJ1-2; size: many; DNA: TGTGCCAGCAGTGAAGCCCGGACAGGGGTCCGGCCTGGCTACACCTTC; CDR3: CASSEARTGVRPGYTF
D: TRBD2; V: TRBV18; J: TRBJ2-7; size: few; DNA: TGTGCCAGCTCGCTTAGCGGGGGGGCCGGGTACGAGCAGTACTTC; CDR3: CASSLSGGAGYEQYF
D: .; V: TRBV24-1; J: TRBJ1-2; size: .; DNA: TGTGCCACCAGAGAGATACCCCAATTGCGAGGCTATGGCTACACCTTC; CDR3: CATREIPQLRGYGYTF
D: TRBD1; V: TRBV25-1; J: TRBJ1-2; size: many; DNA: TGTGCCAGCAGCGAGCCGGGCAGGGGGGGGTATGGCTACACCTTC; CDR3: CASSEPGRGGYGYTF
D: TRBD1; V: TRBV7-2; J: TRBJ1-1; size: few; DNA: TGTGCCAGCAGGGCTTATGCCCGGGACAGGGGAGACACTGAAGCTTTCTTT; CDR3: CASRAYARDRGDTEAFF
D: .; V: TRBV3-1; J: TRBJ1-2; size: few; DNA: TGTGCCAGCAGCCTGAAGGACAGCAACTATGGCTACACCTTC; CDR3: CASSLKDSNYGYTF
D: .; V: TRBV20-1; J: TRBJ2-2; size: few; DNA: TGCAGTGCCCTCACTATGGGGGCTGCCGGGGAGCTGTTTTTT; CDR3: CSALTMGAAGELFF
D: .; V: TRBV4-3; J: TRBJ2-5; size: few; DNA: TGCGCCAGCAGCCAAAAAGGACGGCACGCGGAGACCCAGTACTTC; CDR3: CASSQKGRHAETQYF
D: .; V: TRBV29-1; J: TRBJ1-6; size: many; DNA: TGCAGCGTTGCCCACGCGGCGAATTCACCCCTCCACTTT; CDR3: CSVAHAANSPLHF
D: TRBD2; V: TRBV7-8; J: TRBJ2-3; size: few; DNA: TGTGCCAGCACCCTTGGCGGACTAGCGTTCGCAGATACGCAGTATTTT; CDR3: CASTLGGLAFADTQYF
D: .; V: TRBV12-3/TRBV12-4; J: TRBJ2-3; size: many; DNA: TGTGCCAGCAGTTTAGAGGGGGGCCTGAGCACAGATACGCAGTATTTT; CDR3: CASSLEGGLSTDTQYF
D: TRBD2; V: TRBV5-6; J: TRBJ2-7; size: .; DNA: TGTGCCAGCAGCTTGGGACTAGCCATTTTCAGGGAGCAGTACTTC; CDR3: CASSLGLAIFREQYF
D: .; V: TRBV7-9; J: TRBJ1-2; size: many; DNA: TGTGCCAGCAGCTCGGAGGGGGGCGCCTATGGCTACACCTTC; CDR3: CASSSEGGAYGYTF
D: .; V: TRBV19; J: TRBJ1-1; size: many; DNA: TGTGCCAGTGCTAGGCCAGCCAACACTGAAGCTTTCTTT; CDR3: CASARPANTEAFF
D: .; V: TRBV4-3; J: TRBJ1-2; size: few; DNA: TGCGCCAGCAGCCAAGAGGGTGTCAGGGGTGTCTATGGCTACACCTTC; CDR3: CASSQEGVRGVYGYTF
D: .; V: TRBV9; J: TRBJ2-2; size: few; DNA: TGTGCCAGCAGCGTAGAACATGATATCACCGGGGAGCTGTTTTTT; CDR3: CASSVEHDITGELFF
D: .; V: TRBV20-1; J: TRBJ1-2; size: few; DNA: TGCAGTGCTGGAACGGTCTATGGCTACACCTTC; CDR3: CSAGTVYGYTF
D: .; V: TRBV18; J: TRBJ2-5; size: few; DNA: TGTGCCAGCTCACCGACCACTTTCCCCCAAGAGACCCAGTACTTC; CDR3: CASSPTTFPQETQYF
D: .; V: TRBV7-9; J: TRBJ2-3; size: few; DNA: TGTGCCAGCAGAACAGCTAGCGATACGCAGTATTTT; CDR3: CASRTASDTQYF
D: TRBD2; V: TRBV9; J: TRBJ2-2; size: .; DNA: TGTGCCAGCAGCGTAGAAGGTAGCGGGGCATCCACCGGGGAGCTGTTTTTT; CDR3: CASSVEGSGASTGELFF
D: TRBD2; V: TRBV6-5; J: TRBJ2-7; size: .; DNA: TGTGCCAGCAGTTACTCCAAGTGGGGGGGGACTAGCGGGTACGAGCAGTACTTC; CDR3: CASSYSKWGGTSGYEQYF
D: .; V: TRBV12-3/TRBV12-4; J: TRBJ1-1; size: few; DNA: TGTGCCAGCAGCGTGGGGGTATTAGCTTTCTTT; CDR3: CASSVGVLAFF
D: .; V: TRBV6-2/TRBV6-3; J: TRBJ1-2; size: few; DNA: TGTGCCAGCAGTTACCCCGCGACAGTCTATGGCTACACCTTC; CDR3: CASSYPATVYGYTF
D: .; V: TRBV7-2; J: TRBJ1-3; size: few; DNA: TGTGCCAGCAGCCCCACGTGGGGGATGGCTGGAAACACCATATATTTT; CDR3: CASSPTWGMAGNTIYF
D: .; V: TRBV14; J: TRBJ2-1; size: few; DNA: TGTGCCAGCAGCCAAGAATTGGCCGGGCGAGTGTATGAGCAGTTCTTC; CDR3: CASSQELAGRVYEQFF
D: .; V: TRBV10-1; J: TRBJ2-3; size: many; DNA: TGCGCCAGCAGTGACCCGGGGGCGGATCACGATACGCAGTATTTT; CDR3: CASSDPGADHDTQYF
D: .; V: TRBV5-4; J: TRBJ1-2; size: .; DNA: TGTGCCAGCAGCCTGGACTTCTCGGGACTAACTAACTATGGCTACACCTTC; CDR3: CASSLDFSGLTNYGYTF
D: TRBD2; V: TRBV6-4; J: TRBJ2-3; size: .; DNA: TGTGCCAGCAGTGATGGAGCGGGGGCTTCAGATACGCAGTATTTT; CDR3: CASSDGAGASDTQYF
D: TRBD1; V: TRBV27; J: TRBJ1-5; size: few; DNA: TGTGCCAGCAGTTTTATAGGGGGCCATCAGCCCCAGCATTTT; CDR3: CASSFIGGHQPQHF
D: TRBD2; V: TRBV12-5; J: TRBJ2-7; size: many; DNA: TGTGCTAGTGGCCGTAGCGGGGGGCTCTACGAGCAGTACTTC; CDR3: CASGRSGGLYEQYF